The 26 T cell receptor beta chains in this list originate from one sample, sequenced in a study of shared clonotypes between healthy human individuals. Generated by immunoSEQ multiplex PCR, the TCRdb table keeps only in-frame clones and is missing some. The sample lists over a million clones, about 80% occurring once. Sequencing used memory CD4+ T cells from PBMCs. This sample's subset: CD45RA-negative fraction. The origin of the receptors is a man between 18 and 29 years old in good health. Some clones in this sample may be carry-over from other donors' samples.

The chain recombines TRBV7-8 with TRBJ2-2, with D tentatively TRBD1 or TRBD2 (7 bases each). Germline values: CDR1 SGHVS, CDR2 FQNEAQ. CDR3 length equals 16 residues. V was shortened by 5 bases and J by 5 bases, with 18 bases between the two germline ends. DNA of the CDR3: TGTGCCAGCAGCCCGCAACAGGGGAGGGGAACCGGGGAGCTGTTTTTT. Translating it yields CASSPQQGRGTGELFF.

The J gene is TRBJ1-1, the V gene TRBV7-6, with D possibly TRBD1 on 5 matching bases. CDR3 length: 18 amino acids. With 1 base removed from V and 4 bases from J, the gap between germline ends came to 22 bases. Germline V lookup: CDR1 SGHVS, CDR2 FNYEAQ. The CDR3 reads CASSLGAPGRFKGTEAFF. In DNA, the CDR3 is TGTGCCAGCAGCTTAGGTGCTCCGGGGCGATTTAAAGGCACTGAAGCTTTCTTT.

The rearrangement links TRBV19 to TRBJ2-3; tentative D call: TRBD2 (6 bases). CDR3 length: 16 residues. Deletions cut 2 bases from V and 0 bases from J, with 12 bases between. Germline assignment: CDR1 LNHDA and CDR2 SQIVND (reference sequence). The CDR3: CASSIRGTFSTDTQYF. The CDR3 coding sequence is TGTGCCAGTAGTATACGGGGGACGTTTAGCACAGATACGCAGTATTTT.

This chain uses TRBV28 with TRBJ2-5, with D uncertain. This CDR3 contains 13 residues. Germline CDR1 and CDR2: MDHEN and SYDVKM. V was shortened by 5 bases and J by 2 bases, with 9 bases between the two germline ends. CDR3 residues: CASSTSRQETQYF. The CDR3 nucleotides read TGTGCCAGCAGTACTTCAAGACAAGAGACCCAGTACTTC.

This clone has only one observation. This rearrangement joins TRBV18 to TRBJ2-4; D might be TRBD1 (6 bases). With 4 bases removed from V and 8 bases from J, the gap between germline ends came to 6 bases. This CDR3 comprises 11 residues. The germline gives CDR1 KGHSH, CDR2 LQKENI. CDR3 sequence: CASSQGDIQYF. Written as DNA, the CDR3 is TGTGCCAGCTCACAGGGGGACATTCAGTACTTC.

Here the CDR3 reads CASSQDSGTDTQYF. For the CDR3, the DNA is TGTGCCAGCAGCCAAGACAGCGGCACAGATACGCAGTATTTT. The chain joins TRBV7-3 to TRBJ2-3; a possible D gene is TRBD1 (5 bases). The V end lost 5 bases, the J end lost 1 base, and 10 bases lay between the germline ends. The CDR3 spans 14 residues. CDR1 and CDR2 (germline): SGHTA, FQGTGA. Full variable domain (remainder filled in from reference TRBV7-3 and TRBJ2-3): GAGVSQTPSNKVTEKGKYVELRCDPISGHTALYWYRQSLGQGPEFLIYFQGTGAADDSGLPNDRFFAVRPEGSVSTLKIQRTERGDSAVYLCASSQDSGTDTQYFGPGTRLTVL.

The CDR3 reads CASRLPDRGQNEKLFF. CDR3 bases: TGTGCCAGCAGACTGCCTGACAGGGGGCAGAATGAAAAACTGTTTTTT. The chain couples TRBV28 to TRBJ1-4, with 10 bases fitting TRBD1. The V gene end was trimmed by 6 bases and the J gene end by 5 bases; junction bases not matched to a gene: 9. The CDR3 is 16 residues long. Looked up from germline, CDR1 is MDHEN and CDR2 is SYDVKM.

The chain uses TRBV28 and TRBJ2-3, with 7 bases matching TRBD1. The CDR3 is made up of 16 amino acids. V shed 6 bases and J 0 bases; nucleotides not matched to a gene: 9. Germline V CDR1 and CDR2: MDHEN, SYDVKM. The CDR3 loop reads CASRHRGQASTDTQYF. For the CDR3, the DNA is TGTGCCAGCAGGCACAGAGGACAGGCTAGCACAGATACGCAGTATTTT.

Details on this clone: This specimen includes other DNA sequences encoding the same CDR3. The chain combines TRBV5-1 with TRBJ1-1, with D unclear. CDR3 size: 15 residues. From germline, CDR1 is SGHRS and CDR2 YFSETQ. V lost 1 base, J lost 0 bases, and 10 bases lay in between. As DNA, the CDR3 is TGCGCCAGCAGCTTGTCATCGGCCTTGAACACTGAAGCTTTCTTT. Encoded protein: CASSLSSALNTEAFF.

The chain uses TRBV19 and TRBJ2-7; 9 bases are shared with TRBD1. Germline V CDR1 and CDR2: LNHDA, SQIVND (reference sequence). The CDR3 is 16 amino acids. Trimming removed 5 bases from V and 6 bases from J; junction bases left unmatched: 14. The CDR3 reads CASSLRSGQGRVEQYF. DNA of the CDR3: TGTGCCAGTAGTCTCAGGTCGGGACAGGGACGGGTCGAGCAGTACTTC.

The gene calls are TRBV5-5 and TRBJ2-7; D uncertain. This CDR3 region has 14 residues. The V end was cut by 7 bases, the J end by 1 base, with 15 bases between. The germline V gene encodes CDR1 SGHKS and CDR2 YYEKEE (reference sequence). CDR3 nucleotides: TGTGCCAGCCGAGGTTCAGCTTGGTCCTACGAGCAGTACTTC. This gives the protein CASRGSAWSYEQYF.

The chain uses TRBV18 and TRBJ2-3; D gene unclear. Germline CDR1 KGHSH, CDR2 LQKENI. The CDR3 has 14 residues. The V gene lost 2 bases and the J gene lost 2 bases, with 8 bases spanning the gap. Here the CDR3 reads CASSPAHYTDTQYF. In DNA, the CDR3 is TGTGCCAGCTCACCAGCACACTACACAGATACGCAGTATTTT. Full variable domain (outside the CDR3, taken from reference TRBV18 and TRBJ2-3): NAGVMQNPRHLVRRRGQEARLRCSPMKGHSHVYWYRQLPEEGLKFMVYLQKENIIDESGMPKERFSAEFPKEGPSILRIQQVVRGDSAAYFCASSPAHYTDTQYFGPGTRLTVL.

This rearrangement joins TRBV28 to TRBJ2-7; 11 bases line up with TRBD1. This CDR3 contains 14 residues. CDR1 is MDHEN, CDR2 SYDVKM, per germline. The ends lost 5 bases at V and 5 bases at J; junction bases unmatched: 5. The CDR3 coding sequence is TGTGCCAGCAGTCTAGGGACAGGGGGTAACGAGCAGTACTTC. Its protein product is CASSLGTGGNEQYF.

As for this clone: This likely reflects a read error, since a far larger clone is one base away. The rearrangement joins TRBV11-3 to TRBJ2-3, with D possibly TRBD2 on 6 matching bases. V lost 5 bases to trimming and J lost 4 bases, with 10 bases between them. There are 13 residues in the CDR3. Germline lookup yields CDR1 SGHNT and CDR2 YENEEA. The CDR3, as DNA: TGTGCCAGCAGCCCCTCGGGGGCAGATACGCAGTATTTT. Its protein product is CASSPSGADTQYF.

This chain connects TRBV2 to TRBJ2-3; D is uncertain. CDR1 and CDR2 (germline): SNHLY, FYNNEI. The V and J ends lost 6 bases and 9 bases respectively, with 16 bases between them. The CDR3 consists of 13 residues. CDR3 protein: CASSGRVPGTQYF. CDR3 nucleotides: TGTGCCAGCAGCGGACGGGTGCCGGGCACGCAGTATTTT. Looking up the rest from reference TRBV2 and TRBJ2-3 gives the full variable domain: EPEVTQTPSHQVTQMGQEVILRCVPISNHLYFYWYRQILGQKVEFLVSFYNNEISEKSEIFDDQFSVERPDGSNFTLKIRSTKLEDSAMYFCASSGRVPGTQYFGPGTRLTVL.

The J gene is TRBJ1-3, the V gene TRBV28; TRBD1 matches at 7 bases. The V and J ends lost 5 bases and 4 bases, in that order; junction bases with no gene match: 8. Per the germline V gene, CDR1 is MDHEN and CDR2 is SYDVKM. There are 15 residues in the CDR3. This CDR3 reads CASSRQGRGGNTIYF. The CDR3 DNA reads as TGTGCCAGCAGTAGACAGGGAAGAGGAGGAAACACCATATATTTT.

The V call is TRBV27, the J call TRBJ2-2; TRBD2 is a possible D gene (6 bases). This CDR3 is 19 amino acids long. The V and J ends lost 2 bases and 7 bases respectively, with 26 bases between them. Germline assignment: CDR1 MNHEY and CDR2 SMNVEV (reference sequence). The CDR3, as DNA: TGTGCCAGCAGTTTACGGCCCTCTAGGTTAGGAGGGCTGGGCGGGGAGCTGTTTTTT. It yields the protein CASSLRPSRLGGLGGELFF.

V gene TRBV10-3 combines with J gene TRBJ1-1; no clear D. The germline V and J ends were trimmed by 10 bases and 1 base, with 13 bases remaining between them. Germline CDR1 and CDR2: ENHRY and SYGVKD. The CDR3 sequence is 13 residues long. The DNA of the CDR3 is TGTGCCACCCTCAGGACCACGAACACTGAAGCTTTCTTT. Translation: CATLRTTNTEAFF.

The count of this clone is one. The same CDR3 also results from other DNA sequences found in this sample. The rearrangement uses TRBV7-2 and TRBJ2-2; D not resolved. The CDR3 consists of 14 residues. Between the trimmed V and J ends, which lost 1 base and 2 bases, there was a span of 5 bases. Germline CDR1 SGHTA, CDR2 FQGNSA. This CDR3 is CASSLGGNTGELFF. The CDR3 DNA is TGTGCCAGCAGCTTAGGAGGAAACACCGGGGAGCTGTTTTTT.

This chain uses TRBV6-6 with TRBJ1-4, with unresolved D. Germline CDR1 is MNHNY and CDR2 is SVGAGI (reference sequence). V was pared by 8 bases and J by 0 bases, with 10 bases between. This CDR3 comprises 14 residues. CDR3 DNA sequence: TGTGCCAGCCGCCCAGTTGCAACTAATGAAAAACTGTTTTTT. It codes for CASRPVATNEKLFF.

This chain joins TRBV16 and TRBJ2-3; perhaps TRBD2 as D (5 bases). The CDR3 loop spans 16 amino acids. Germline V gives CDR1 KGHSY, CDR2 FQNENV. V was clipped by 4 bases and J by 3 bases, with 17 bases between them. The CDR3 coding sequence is TGTGCCAGCAGCCCACTGGATACAGCGGCAACAGATACGCAGTATTTT. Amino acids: CASSPLDTAATDTQYF.

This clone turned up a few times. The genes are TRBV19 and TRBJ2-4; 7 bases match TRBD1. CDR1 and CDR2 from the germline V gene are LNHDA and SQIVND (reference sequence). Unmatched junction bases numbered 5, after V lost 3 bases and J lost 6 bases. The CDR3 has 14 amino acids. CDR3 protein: CASSIGNRGNIQYF. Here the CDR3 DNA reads TGTGCCAGTAGTATTGGGAACAGGGGAAACATTCAGTACTTC.

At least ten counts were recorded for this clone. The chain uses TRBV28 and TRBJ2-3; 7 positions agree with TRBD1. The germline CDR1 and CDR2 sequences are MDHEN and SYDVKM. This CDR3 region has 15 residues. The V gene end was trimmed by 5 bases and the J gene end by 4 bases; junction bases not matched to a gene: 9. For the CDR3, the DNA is TGTGCCAGCAGTACAACAGGGGCCCCGCCAGATACGCAGTATTTT. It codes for CASSTTGAPPDTQYF.

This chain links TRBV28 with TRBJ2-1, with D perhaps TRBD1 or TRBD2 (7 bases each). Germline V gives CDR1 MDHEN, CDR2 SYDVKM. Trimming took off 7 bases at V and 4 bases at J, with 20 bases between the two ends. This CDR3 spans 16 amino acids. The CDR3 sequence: CASNQGGESGYNEQFF. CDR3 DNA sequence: TGTGCCAGCAACCAGGGGGGGGAGTCAGGATACAATGAGCAGTTCTTC.

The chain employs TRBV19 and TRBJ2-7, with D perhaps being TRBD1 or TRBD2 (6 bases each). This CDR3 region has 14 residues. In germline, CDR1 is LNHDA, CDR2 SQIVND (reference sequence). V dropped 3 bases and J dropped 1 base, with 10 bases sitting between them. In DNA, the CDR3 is TGTGCCAGTAGTATGGGGGGCTTATCCTACGAGCAGTACTTC. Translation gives CASSMGGLSYEQYF.

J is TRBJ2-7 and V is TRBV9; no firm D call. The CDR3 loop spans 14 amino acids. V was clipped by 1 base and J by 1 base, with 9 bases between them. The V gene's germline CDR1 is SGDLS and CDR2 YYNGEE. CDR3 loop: CASSVSAQSYEQYF. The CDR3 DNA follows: TGTGCCAGCAGCGTATCGGCACAATCCTACGAGCAGTACTTC.